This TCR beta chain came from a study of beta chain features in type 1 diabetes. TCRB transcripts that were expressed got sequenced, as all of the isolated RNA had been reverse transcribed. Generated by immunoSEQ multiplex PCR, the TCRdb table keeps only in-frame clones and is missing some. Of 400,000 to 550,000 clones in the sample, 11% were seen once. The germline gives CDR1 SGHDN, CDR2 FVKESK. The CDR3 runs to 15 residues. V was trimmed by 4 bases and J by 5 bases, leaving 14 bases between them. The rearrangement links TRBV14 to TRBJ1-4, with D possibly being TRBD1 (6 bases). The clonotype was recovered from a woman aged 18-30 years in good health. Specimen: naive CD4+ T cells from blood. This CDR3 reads CASSPQQGINEKLFF. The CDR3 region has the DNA TGTGCCAGCAGCCCCCAGCAGGGGATAAATGAAAAACTGTTTTTT.